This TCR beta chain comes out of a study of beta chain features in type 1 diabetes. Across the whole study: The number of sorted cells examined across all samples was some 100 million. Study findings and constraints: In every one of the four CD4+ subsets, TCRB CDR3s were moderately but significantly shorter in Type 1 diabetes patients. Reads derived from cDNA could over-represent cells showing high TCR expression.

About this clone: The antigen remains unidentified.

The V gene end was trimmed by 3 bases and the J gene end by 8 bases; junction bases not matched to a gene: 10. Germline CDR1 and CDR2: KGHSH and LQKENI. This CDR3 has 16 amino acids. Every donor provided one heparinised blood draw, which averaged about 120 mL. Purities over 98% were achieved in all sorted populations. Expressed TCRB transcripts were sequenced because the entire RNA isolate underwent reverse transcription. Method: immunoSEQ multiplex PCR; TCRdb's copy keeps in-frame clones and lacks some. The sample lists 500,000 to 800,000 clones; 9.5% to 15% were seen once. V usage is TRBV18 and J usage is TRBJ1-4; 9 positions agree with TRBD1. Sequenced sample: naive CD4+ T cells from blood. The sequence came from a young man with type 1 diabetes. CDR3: CASSPSDRGRKEKLFF. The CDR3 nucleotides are TGTGCCAGCTCACCGTCGGACAGGGGAAGGAAGGAAAAACTGTTTTTT. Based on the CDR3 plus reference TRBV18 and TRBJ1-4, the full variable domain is NAGVMQNPRHLVRRRGQEARLRCSPMKGHSHVYWYRQLPEEGLKFMVYLQKENIIDESGMPKERFSAEFPKEGPSILRIQQVVRGDSAAYFCASSPSDRGRKEKLFFGSGTQLSVL.